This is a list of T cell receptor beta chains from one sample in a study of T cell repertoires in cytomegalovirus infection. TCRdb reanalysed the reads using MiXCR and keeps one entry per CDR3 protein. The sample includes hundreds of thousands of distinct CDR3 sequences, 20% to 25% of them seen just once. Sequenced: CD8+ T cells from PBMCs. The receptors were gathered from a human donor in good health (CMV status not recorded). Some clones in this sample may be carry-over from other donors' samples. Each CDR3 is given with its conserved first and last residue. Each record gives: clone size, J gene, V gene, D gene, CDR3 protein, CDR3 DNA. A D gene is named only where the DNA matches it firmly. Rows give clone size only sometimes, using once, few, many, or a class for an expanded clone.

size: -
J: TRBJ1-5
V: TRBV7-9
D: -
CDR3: CASRPDGSNQPQHF
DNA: TGTGCCAGCAGACCGGACGGTAGCAATCAGCCCCAGCATTTT

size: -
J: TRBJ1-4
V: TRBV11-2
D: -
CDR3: CASSQKSANEKLFF
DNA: TGTGCCAGCAGCCAAAAGTCGGCTAATGAAAAACTGTTTTTT

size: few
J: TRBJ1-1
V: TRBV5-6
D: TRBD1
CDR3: CASITGGMNTEAFF
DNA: TGTGCCAGCATCACAGGGGGGATGAACACTGAAGCTTTCTTT

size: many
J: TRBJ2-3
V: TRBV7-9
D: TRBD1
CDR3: CASSPRQGADTQYF
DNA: TGTGCCAGCAGCCCCCGACAGGGGGCAGATACGCAGTATTTT

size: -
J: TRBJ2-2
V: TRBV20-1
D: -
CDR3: CSARDSRGSGTGELFF
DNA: TGCAGTGCTAGAGATAGCCGGGGGTCGGGCACCGGGGAGCTGTTTTTT

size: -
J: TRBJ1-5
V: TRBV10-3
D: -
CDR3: CAISEPHQPQHF
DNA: TGTGCCATCAGTGAGCCGCATCAGCCCCAGCATTTT

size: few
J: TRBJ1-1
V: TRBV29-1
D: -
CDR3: CSVASGTRTEAFF
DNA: TGCAGCGTTGCCTCCGGGACAAGGACTGAAGCTTTCTTT

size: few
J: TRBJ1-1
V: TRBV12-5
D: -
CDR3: CASGLAHRTEAFF
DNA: TGTGCTAGTGGTTTGGCTCACCGAACTGAAGCTTTCTTT

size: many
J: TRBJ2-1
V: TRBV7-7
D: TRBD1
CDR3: CASSSGQGNEQFF
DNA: TGTGCTAGCAGTTCCGGACAGGGTAATGAGCAGTTCTTC

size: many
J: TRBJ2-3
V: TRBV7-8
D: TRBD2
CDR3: CASSFILAGTDTQYF
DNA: TGTGCCAGCAGCTTCATACTAGCGGGGACAGATACGCAGTATTTT

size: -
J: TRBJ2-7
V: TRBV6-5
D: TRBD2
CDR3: CASSYSGGTYEQYF
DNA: TGTGCCAGCAGTTACTCCGGGGGGACCTACGAGCAGTACTTC

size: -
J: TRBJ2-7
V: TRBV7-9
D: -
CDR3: CASSSPGQFSYEQYF
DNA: TGTGCCAGCAGCTCACCGGGGCAATTCTCCTACGAGCAGTACTTC

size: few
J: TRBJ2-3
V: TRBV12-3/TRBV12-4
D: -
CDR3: CASSLLGELDTQYF
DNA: TGTGCCAGCAGTTTACTGGGGGAGCTGGATACGCAGTATTTT

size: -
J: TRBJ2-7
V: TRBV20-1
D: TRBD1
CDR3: CSARIPLVGTGEGEQYF
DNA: TGCAGTGCTAGAATCCCGCTCGTCGGGACAGGGGAGGGCGAGCAGTACTTC

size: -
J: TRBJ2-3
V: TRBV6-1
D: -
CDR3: CASSEAGGFSSTDTQYF
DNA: TGTGCCAGCAGTGAAGCGGGCGGGTTCTCTAGCACAGATACGCAGTATTTT

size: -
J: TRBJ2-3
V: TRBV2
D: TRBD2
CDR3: CASSAGLRDTDTQYF
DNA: TGTGCCAGCAGTGCGGGACTACGTGACACAGATACGCAGTATTTT

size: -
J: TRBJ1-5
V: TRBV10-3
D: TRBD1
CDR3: CATDPGQGNQPQHF
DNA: TGTGCCACCGACCCGGGACAGGGAAATCAGCCCCAGCATTTT

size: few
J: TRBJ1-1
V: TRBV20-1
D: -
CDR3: CSARDGGESTEAFF
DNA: TGCAGTGCTAGAGATGGGGGCGAAAGCACTGAAGCTTTCTTT

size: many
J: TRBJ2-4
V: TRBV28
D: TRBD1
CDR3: CASSWGQGKNIQYF
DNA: TGTGCCAGCAGTTGGGGACAGGGGAAAAACATTCAGTACTTC

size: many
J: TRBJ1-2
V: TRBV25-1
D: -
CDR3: CASSGLRQTASYGYTF
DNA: TGTGCCAGCAGTGGCCTTCGGCAGACAGCGTCCTATGGCTACACCTTC

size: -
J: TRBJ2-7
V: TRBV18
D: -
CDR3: CASSPDGDYEQYF
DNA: TGTGCCAGCTCACCGGATGGGGACTACGAGCAGTACTTC

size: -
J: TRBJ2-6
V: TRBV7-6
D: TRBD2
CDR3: CASSSSSGATGANVLTF
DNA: TGTGCCAGCAGCTCGTCTAGCGGGGCGACTGGGGCCAACGTCCTGACTTTC

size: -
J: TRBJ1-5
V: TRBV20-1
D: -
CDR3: CSATLCRARGQPQHF
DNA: TGCAGTGCTACCTTGTGCAGGGCGAGGGGGCAGCCCCAGCATTTT

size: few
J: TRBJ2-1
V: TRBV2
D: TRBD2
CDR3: CATGGSYNEQFF
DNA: TGTGCCACGGGGGGTAGCTACAATGAGCAGTTCTTC

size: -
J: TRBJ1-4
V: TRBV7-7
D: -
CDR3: CASSLTRDGNEKLFF
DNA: TGTGCTAGCAGCTTGACCCGGGACGGTAATGAAAAACTGTTTTTT

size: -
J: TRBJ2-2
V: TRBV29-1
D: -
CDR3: CSVGEIGGRTGELFF
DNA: TGCAGCGTTGGGGAGATTGGGGGAAGAACCGGGGAGCTGTTTTTT

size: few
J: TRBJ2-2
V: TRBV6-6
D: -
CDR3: CASSYKNTGELFF
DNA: TGTGCCAGCAGTTACAAGAACACCGGGGAGCTGTTTTTT

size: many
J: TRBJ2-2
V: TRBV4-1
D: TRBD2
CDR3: CASSQAISGGAYGGELFF
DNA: TGCGCCAGCAGCCAAGCTATTAGCGGGGGGGCCTACGGCGGGGAGCTGTTTTTT

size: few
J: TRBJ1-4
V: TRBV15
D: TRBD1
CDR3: CATNDRVGEKLFF
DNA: TGTGCCACCAATGACAGGGTTGGTGAAAAACTGTTTTTT

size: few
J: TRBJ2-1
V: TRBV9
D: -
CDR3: CASSVVQGAYNEQFF
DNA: TGTGCCAGCAGCGTAGTACAGGGCGCCTACAATGAGCAGTTCTTC

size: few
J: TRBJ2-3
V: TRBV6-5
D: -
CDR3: CASSYDAFTDTQYF
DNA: TGTGCCAGCAGTTACGACGCGTTCACAGATACGCAGTATTTT

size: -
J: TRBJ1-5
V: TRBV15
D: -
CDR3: CVTSRDRRQPQHF
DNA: TGTGTCACCAGCAGAGATCGTCGGCAGCCCCAGCATTTT

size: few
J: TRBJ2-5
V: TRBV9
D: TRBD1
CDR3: CASQGQQETQYF
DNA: TGTGCCAGCCAGGGACAGCAAGAGACCCAGTACTTC

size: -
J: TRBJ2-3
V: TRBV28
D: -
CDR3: CASSSIRLTDTQYF
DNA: TGTGCCAGCAGCTCTATACGCCTCACAGATACGCAGTATTTT

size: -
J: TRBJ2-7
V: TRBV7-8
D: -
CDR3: CASSLARERPGEQYF
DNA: TGTGCCAGCAGCTTAGCAAGGGAGCGCCCCGGCGAGCAGTACTTC

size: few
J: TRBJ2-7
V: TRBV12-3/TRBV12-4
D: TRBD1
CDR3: CASSFLLGTGNYEQYF
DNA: TGTGCCAGCAGTTTTCTCCTGGGGACAGGGAACTACGAGCAGTACTTC

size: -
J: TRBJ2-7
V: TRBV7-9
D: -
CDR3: CASSGRQRGSYEQYF
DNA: TGTGCCAGCAGCGGCAGACAAAGGGGCTCCTACGAGCAGTACTTC

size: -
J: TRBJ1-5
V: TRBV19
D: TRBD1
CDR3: CASSLGQGHPLYSNQPQHF
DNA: TGTGCCAGTTCCTTGGGACAGGGCCATCCACTGTATAGCAATCAGCCCCAGCATTTT

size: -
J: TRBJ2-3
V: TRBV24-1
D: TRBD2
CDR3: CATSDLASGDTDTQYF
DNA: TGTGCCACCAGTGATTTAGCTAGCGGGGACACAGATACGCAGTATTTT

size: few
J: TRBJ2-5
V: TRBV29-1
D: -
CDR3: CSGLRETQYF
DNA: TGCAGCGGTTTAAGGGAGACCCAGTACTTC

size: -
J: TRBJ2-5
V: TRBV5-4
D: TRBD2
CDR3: CASSFGTSGRLRTQYF
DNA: TGTGCCAGCAGCTTTGGGACTAGCGGGCGATTAAGAACCCAGTACTTC

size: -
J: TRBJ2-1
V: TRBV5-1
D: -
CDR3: CASSFFPQSEQFF
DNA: TGCGCCAGCAGCTTCTTCCCCCAATCTGAGCAGTTCTTC

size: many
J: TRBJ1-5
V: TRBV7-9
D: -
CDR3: CASSQGGADQPQHF
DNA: TGTGCCAGCAGCCAGGGAGGGGCGGATCAGCCCCAGCATTTT

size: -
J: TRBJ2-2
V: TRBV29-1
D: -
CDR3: CRVEDPFAGPGGELFF
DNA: TGCAGAGTTGAAGATCCTTTTGCAGGGCCCGGCGGGGAGCTGTTTTTT

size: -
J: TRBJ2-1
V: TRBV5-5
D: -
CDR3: CASSDRSNEQFF
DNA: TGTGCCAGCAGCGACAGGAGCAATGAGCAGTTCTTC

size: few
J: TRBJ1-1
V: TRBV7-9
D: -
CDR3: CASTPWEGPEAFF
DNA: TGTGCCAGCACCCCTTGGGAGGGGCCTGAAGCTTTCTTT

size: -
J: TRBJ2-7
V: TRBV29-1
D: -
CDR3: CSVWSGYEQYF
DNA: TGCAGCGTTTGGTCTGGCTACGAGCAGTACTTC